Listed here are 15 T cell receptor beta chains from one sample, sequenced in a study of blood T cell repertoires in COVID-19 (dated by TCRdb to the early 2020s). Libraries were prepared through the immunoSEQ multiplex PCR assay. TCRdb took over this immuneACCESS table, retaining in-frame rearrangements with V and J assigned. Such tables are incomplete; in checked studies, under half of the missing clones stem from an unresolved V gene, and the remainder is unexplained. The table for this sample lists about 100,000 clones; almost 80% of them were counted only once. Together, the top ten hold roughly 12% of the sample. The sequenced sample consisted of peripheral blood. The receptors stem from a woman in her 70s with acute or convalescent COVID-19.

This chain connects TRBV14 to TRBJ2-3; a weak D match, TRBD2 (5 bases). The V and J ends lost 3 bases and 1 base respectively, with 14 bases between them. This CDR3 has 16 residues. Germline loops: CDR1 SGHDN, CDR2 FVKESK. CDR3 DNA: TGTGCCAGCAGCCATTTGAGCGGAGGACGCACAGATACGCAGTATTTT. Translation: CASSHLSGGRTDTQYF.

This clone was seen a single time. The V and J genes are TRBV7-3 and TRBJ1-1; no clear D gene. V was clipped by 3 bases and J by 1 base, with 6 bases between them. Per germline, CDR1 SGHTA and CDR2 FQGTGA. The CDR3 totals 13 residues. This CDR3 is CASSFDKNTEAFF. For the CDR3, the DNA is TGTGCCAGCAGCTTCGACAAGAACACTGAAGCTTTCTTT.

This clone was detected only once. J is TRBJ1-4 and V is TRBV19; 8 nucleotides agree with TRBD1. Germline CDR1 is LNHDA and CDR2 is SQIVND (reference sequence). The V gene end was trimmed by 7 bases and the J gene end by 8 bases; junction bases not matched to a gene: 9. The CDR3 consists of 14 residues. In nucleotides, the CDR3 is TGTGCCAGTACCCTGACAGGGGAAGGAGAAAAACTGTTTTTT. Protein sequence: CASTLTGEGEKLFF.

The gene calls are TRBV18 and TRBJ2-1, with D uncertain. The length of the CDR3 is 12 residues. Germline-derived CDR1 and CDR2 are KGHSH and LQKENI. With 3 bases removed from V and 9 bases from J, the gap between germline ends came to 9 bases. CDR3 sequence reads: CASSPEFSEQFF. As DNA, the CDR3 is TGTGCCAGCTCACCCGAATTCAGTGAGCAGTTCTTC.

The chain combines TRBV10-3 with TRBJ2-1; D unclear. The V and J ends lost 1 base and 7 bases respectively, with 5 bases between them. Germline V lookup: CDR1 ENHRY, CDR2 SYGVKD. This CDR3 is built from 12 residues. The CDR3 here is CAISELRNEQFF. The CDR3 DNA reads TGTGCCATCAGTGAGTTGCGGAATGAGCAGTTCTTC.

This clone has just one count. As DNA, the CDR3 is TGTGCCAGCAGCCCCACAGGGGACTCTGGAAACACCATATATTTT. Translated, it gives CASSPTGDSGNTIYF. The chain recombines TRBV7-9 with TRBJ1-3, with TRBD1 identical over 7 bases. This CDR3 comprises 15 residues. The trim removed 5 bases at V and 0 bases at J, leaving 4 bases unmatched. Germline V CDR1 and CDR2: SEHNR, FQNEAQ (reference sequence).

This chain joins TRBV5-1 and TRBJ2-7; 7 bases agree with TRBD1. The CDR3 is 15 residues long. J lost 0 bases, V lost 4 bases, and 7 bases had no gene match. Germline CDR1 is SGHRS and CDR2 is YFSETQ. CDR3 bases: TGCGCCAGCAGCGCAGGGACAGCTACCTCCTACGAGCAGTACTTC. It translates to CASSAGTATSYEQYF.

The chain joins TRBV7-9 to TRBJ2-3; 8 bases are shared with TRBD2. The J segment lost 5 bases and the V segment lost 5 bases, leaving 9 bases of the junction unmatched. Germline V lookup: CDR1 SEHNR, CDR2 FQNEAQ (reference sequence). CDR3 length equals 15 residues. CDR3 nucleotides: TGTGCCAGCAGCCAGGTAGCGGGGCGGGGAGATACGCAGTATTTT. This translates into CASSQVAGRGDTQYF.

This clone was seen a handful of times. This chain connects TRBV24-1 to TRBJ1-2; 7 bases are a match to TRBD1. CDR1 and CDR2 from the germline V gene are KGHDR and SFDVKD. The CDR3 is 12 residues long. The V gene end was trimmed by 6 bases and the J gene end by 7 bases; junction bases not matched to a gene: 4. CDR3 bases: TGTGCCACCAGTTTGACAGGGCTTGGCTACACCTTC. Translated: CATSLTGLGYTF.

The chain carries TRBV30 and TRBJ2-7, with D possibly being TRBD1 (5 bases). CDR1 and CDR2 from the germline V gene are GTSNPN and SVGIG (reference sequence). Trimming left V 4 bases short and J 2 bases short, with 9 bases between. The CDR3 spans 12 residues. The CDR3 loop is CAWTRVPYEQYV. CDR3 sequence (DNA): TGTGCCTGGACCAGGGTCCCCTACGAGCAGTACGTC.

This clone was found a few times. This chain links TRBV11-1 with TRBJ1-3; 10 bases line up with TRBD1. This CDR3 has 15 residues. The germline CDR1 and CDR2 sequences are SGHAT and FQDESV (reference sequence). The J segment lost 2 bases and the V segment lost 5 bases, leaving 3 bases of the junction unmatched. The CDR3 here is CASSQTGGTGNTIYF. CDR3 nucleotides: TGTGCCAGCAGCCAGACAGGGGGCACTGGAAACACCATATATTTT.

A few counts support this clone. V gene TRBV5-4 combines with J gene TRBJ1-3, with 11 positions matching TRBD1. The CDR3 runs to 19 residues. With 0 bases clipped from V and 0 bases from J, the junction kept 8 bases outside the gene matches. CDR1 SGHNT and CDR2 YYREEE come from the germline V gene (reference sequence). CDR3 DNA sequence: TGTGCCAGCAGCTTGGGGGGACAGGGGGAACTAGGCTCTGGAAACACCATATATTTT. The encoded protein is CASSLGGQGELGSGNTIYF.

The CDR3 reads CASRRWGVEGYTF. CDR3 sequence (DNA): TGTGCCAGCCGTAGGTGGGGGGTTGAGGGCTACACCTTC. This chain joins TRBV6-5 and TRBJ1-2, with D perhaps TRBD1 (5 bases). In germline, CDR1 is MNHEY, CDR2 SVGAGI. Trimming took off 8 bases at V and 8 bases at J, with 18 bases between the two ends. The CDR3 contains 13 residues.

The V and J genes are TRBV2 and TRBJ2-1; 8 bases map to TRBD2. The CDR3 is 13 residues long. The ends lost 6 bases at V and 5 bases at J; junction bases unmatched: 3. The V gene's germline CDR1 is SNHLY and CDR2 FYNNEI. The CDR3 reads CASSVTSDNEQFF. CDR3 DNA: TGTGCCAGCAGCGTGACTAGCGACAATGAGCAGTTCTTC.

The chain is built from TRBV11-1 and TRBJ1-2; perhaps TRBD1 as D (6 bases). Deletions cut 0 bases from V and 4 bases from J, with 15 bases between. Germline CDR1 and CDR2: SGHAT and FQDESV (reference sequence). The CDR3 consists of 16 residues. The CDR3 region has the DNA TGTGCCAGCAGCTTAGCACTGGGGGACATCGTCTATGGCTACACCTTC. Residues: CASSLALGDIVYGYTF.